The 21 T cell receptor beta chains listed next were all sequenced from one sample in a study of T cell repertoires in cytomegalovirus infection. TCRdb re-called the reads with MiXCR, one entry per CDR3 protein. The sample contains a few hundred thousand distinct CDR3 sequences, approximately 15% of which appear only once. The sample consisted of PBMCs. All receptors come from a human donor in good health (CMV status not recorded). Some clones in this sample may be carry-over from other donors' samples.

The table lists this clonotype with a few counts. The gene calls are TRBV7-6 and TRBJ1-2; D not resolved. The CDR3 has 14 amino acids. CDR1 and CDR2 (germline): SGHVS, FNYEAQ. Between the trimmed V and J ends, which lost 4 bases and 4 bases, there was a span of 13 bases. The CDR3 bases are TGTGCCAGCAGCTGGGCCGGGTCCGCCTATGGCTACACCTTC. Translating it yields CASSWAGSAYGYTF.

About this clonotype itself: Compared with germline, one end of the junction differs, possibly owing to a read error. The V gene is TRBV20-1, the J gene TRBJ1-2, with TRBD1 identical over 9 bases. CDR1 is DFQATT and CDR2 is SNEGSKA in the germline V gene (reference sequence). The CDR3 has 17 amino acids. In DNA form, the CDR3 reads TGCAGTGCGAGAGGGGAGGGGACAGGGACCTCTAACTATGGCTACACCTTC. This sequence encodes CSARGEGTGTSNYGYTF.

This clonotype was detected only a few times. The rearrangement joins TRBV10-3 to TRBJ2-1, with a possible D match to TRBD1 (6 bases). Trimming cost V 6 bases and J 4 bases, with 16 bases left between them. The CDR3 runs to 15 residues. The V gene's germline CDR1 is ENHRY and CDR2 SYGVKD. CDR3 DNA: TGTGCCATCAGGGGGGACAAAGGGGGATACAATGAGCAGTTCTTC. Its protein product is CAIRGDKGGYNEQFF.

This clonotype has a handful of counts. V is TRBV5-4 and J is TRBJ2-2, with D perhaps TRBD1 or TRBD2 (5 bases each). Germline CDR1 and CDR2: SGHNT and YYREEE (reference sequence). CDR3 length: 15 residues. Trimming removed 5 bases at V and 7 bases at J, with 18 bases between. Here the CDR3 reads CASRGAGAEVGELFF. In DNA form, the CDR3 reads TGTGCCAGCAGAGGGGCGGGCGCGGAGGTCGGGGAGCTGTTTTTT.

This clonotype appeared many times. The chain employs TRBV12-3 or TRBV12-4 and TRBJ1-4, with D perhaps TRBD1 (6 bases). Trimming removed 7 bases from V and 7 bases from J, with 16 bases in between. CDR3 length: 14 residues. Written as DNA, the CDR3 is TGTGCCAGCACACTGACAGGAGGGAGTGAAAAACTGTTTTTT. This sequence encodes CASTLTGGSEKLFF.

The J gene is TRBJ2-3, the V gene TRBV5-1; 8 nucleotides line up with TRBD1. CDR1 and CDR2 (germline): SGHRS, YFSETQ. This CDR3 region has 14 residues. V shed 3 bases and J 1 base; nucleotides not matched to a gene: 1. The CDR3 loop is CASSSGGGTDTQYF. In DNA, the CDR3 is TGCGCCAGCAGCTCAGGGGGCGGCACAGATACGCAGTATTTT.

The sample holds a few counts of this clonotype. This chain joins TRBV10-3 and TRBJ2-1, with TRBD1 matching 8 bases. J gave up 7 bases and V 9 bases, and 5 bases lay outside the gene matches. Germline CDR1 reads ENHRY; CDR2 reads SYGVKD. The CDR3 has 12 residues. CDR3 bases: TGTGCCATAAGACAGGGGCGGAATGAGCAGTTCTTC. This codes for CAIRQGRNEQFF.

At least ten counts were recorded for this clonotype. The rearrangement uses TRBV7-2 and TRBJ2-3; TRBD1 or TRBD2 may be the D gene (5 bases each). Germline values: CDR1 SGHTA, CDR2 FQGNSA. Trimming pared 1 base from V and 7 bases from J, leaving 18 bases between. The CDR3 spans 16 residues. The CDR3 protein is CASSLGSGTRVHTQYF. The CDR3 coding sequence is TGTGCCAGCAGCTTAGGCTCCGGGACCAGGGTACATACGCAGTATTTT. Drawing the rest from reference TRBV7-2 and TRBJ2-3, the complete variable domain is GAGVSQSPSNKVTEKGKDVELRCDPISGHTALYWYRQSLGQGLEFLIYFQGNSAPDKSGLPSDRFSAERTGGSVSTLTIQRTQQEDSAVYLCASSLGSGTRVHTQYFGPGTRLTVL.

This clonotype was seen at least ten times. This sequence joins TRBV7-2 and TRBJ2-4, with D perhaps given as TRBD1 or TRBD2 (5 bases each). The CDR3 contains 18 residues. Germline-derived CDR1 and CDR2 are SGHTA and FQGNSA. V dropped 4 bases and J dropped 2 bases, with 21 bases sitting between them. The CDR3 region has the DNA TGTGCCAGCAGCTCCACTTCGGGGCTTGGGCAGCCCAAAAACATTCAGTACTTC. Amino acids: CASSSTSGLGQPKNIQYF. Filled out from reference TRBV7-2 and TRBJ2-4, the complete variable domain reads GAGVSQSPSNKVTEKGKDVELRCDPISGHTALYWYRQSLGQGLEFLIYFQGNSAPDKSGLPSDRFSAERTGGSVSTLTIQRTQQEDSAVYLCASSSTSGLGQPKNIQYFGAGTRLSVL.

This clonotype was recorded a few times. The CDR3 DNA sequence: TGCAGTGCCCCGACGGCTGCGGACCGCACAGATACGCAGTATTTT. Protein product: CSAPTAADRTDTQYF. This chain links TRBV20-1 with TRBJ2-3; D unresolved. Trimming pared 6 bases from V and 1 base from J, leaving 17 bases between. Germline CDR1 is DFQATT and CDR2 is SNEGSKA (reference sequence). The CDR3 runs to 15 residues.

The gene calls are TRBV27 and TRBJ2-7, with unresolved D. This CDR3 is 14 amino acids long. Germline CDR1 reads MNHEY; CDR2 reads SMNVEV (reference sequence). Trimming took 2 bases from V and 0 from J, leaving 8 bases between them. The DNA of the CDR3 is TGTGCCAGCAGTTTAACGGAGAGCTCCTACGAGCAGTACTTC. Translated, it gives CASSLTESSYEQYF.

Ten or more counts support this clonotype. The J gene is TRBJ1-2, the V gene TRBV4-3, with D possibly being TRBD1 (6 bases). The CDR3 contains 15 residues. Germline V CDR1 and CDR2: LGHNA, YSLEER. V lost 0 bases, J lost 5 bases, and 13 bases lay in between. The CDR3 region is CASSQDRGARYGYTF. Written as DNA, the CDR3 is TGCGCCAGCAGCCAAGACCGGGGGGCAAGATATGGCTACACCTTC.

This clonotype has just a few counts. The gene calls are TRBV20-1 and TRBJ2-4; D gene ambiguous. CDR1 and CDR2 from the germline V gene are DFQATT and SNEGSKA (reference sequence). This CDR3 has 13 residues. The V end lost 3 bases, the J end lost 0 bases, and 6 bases lay between the germline ends. The CDR3 here is CSASSLAKNIQYF. The CDR3 DNA reads TGCAGTGCTAGCTCCTTAGCCAAAAACATTCAGTACTTC.

This clonotype was seen only a few times. V gene TRBV6-2 or TRBV6-3 combines with J gene TRBJ1-2; the D gene is possibly TRBD1 (6 bases). The CDR3 spans 12 residues. V was cut by 4 bases and J by 7 bases, with 10 bases left in between. CDR1 is MNHEY, CDR2 SVGEGT, per germline. CDR3 loop: CASSSQGLGYTF. The DNA for the CDR3 is TGTGCCAGCAGTTCTCAGGGGCTTGGCTACACCTTC.

This clonotype came up a few times. The V call is TRBV29-1, the J call TRBJ1-1; TRBD1 is a possible D gene (6 bases). V shed 2 bases and J shed 4 bases, with 26 bases lying between them. This CDR3 contains 18 residues. CDR1 SQVTM and CDR2 ANQGSEA come from the germline V gene. CDR3 DNA sequence: TGCAGCGTTGAATTCCGCGGGACAAGGGGCGTCCCGGGCACTGAAGCTTTCTTT. Translated, it gives CSVEFRGTRGVPGTEAFF.

This clonotype appeared many times. The chain employs TRBV20-1 and TRBJ2-7, with 10 bases that match TRBD1. The CDR3 contains 14 residues. CDR1 is DFQATT and CDR2 is SNEGSKA in the germline V gene (reference sequence). J gave up 3 bases and V 6 bases, and 8 bases lay outside the gene matches. The CDR3 spells CSAGSGTGDYEQYF. CDR3 nucleotide sequence: TGCAGTGCGGGTTCCGGGACAGGGGACTACGAGCAGTACTTC.

This clonotype came up a few times. V usage is TRBV6-2 or TRBV6-3 and J usage is TRBJ2-7, with D possibly being TRBD1 (5 bases). Germline V CDR1 and CDR2: MNHEY, SVGEGT. There are 14 residues in the CDR3. Trimming stripped 6 bases from V and 3 bases from J, with 15 bases between. CDR3 protein: CASSLNTDIYEQYF. CDR3 bases: TGTGCCAGCAGCCTAAACACGGACATCTACGAGCAGTACTTC.

This clonotype appeared many times. This sequence joins TRBV12-3 or TRBV12-4 and TRBJ1-5; D ambiguous. The CDR3 totals 14 residues. V was pared by 6 bases and J by 5 bases, with 14 bases between. This CDR3 is CASSSGREHQPQHF. DNA of the CDR3: TGTGCCAGCAGCTCCGGACGGGAGCATCAGCCCCAGCATTTT.

In this sample, this clonotype turned up a few times. V gene TRBV7-2 combines with J gene TRBJ2-3, with D possibly being TRBD2 (6 bases). Germline V gives CDR1 SGHTA, CDR2 FQGNSA. Trimming stripped 5 bases from V and 0 bases from J, with 15 bases between. This CDR3 comprises 16 residues. The CDR3 sequence: CASSRRTRESTDTQYF. The CDR3 DNA sequence: TGTGCCAGCAGCAGACGGACTCGGGAGAGCACAGATACGCAGTATTTT.

This chain joins TRBV20-1 and TRBJ2-3; 9 bases align to TRBD1. Germline assignment: CDR1 DFQATT and CDR2 SNEGSKA (reference sequence). Losses at the gene ends were 1 base for V and 4 bases for J; bases not matched to a gene: 6. This CDR3 spans 15 amino acids. CDR3 in DNA: TGCAGTGCTAGAGCCCCCGGGACAGGGCCAGATACGCAGTATTTT. This encodes CSARAPGTGPDTQYF.

This clonotype was detected many times. This chain links TRBV28 with TRBJ2-7; TRBD1 aligns across 11 bases. The CDR3 is 16 residues long. V lost 2 bases to trimming and J lost 5 bases; unmatched junction nucleotides: 8. Germline CDR1 and CDR2: MDHEN and SYDVKM. The CDR3 is CASSLGGQGAQNEQYF. The CDR3 DNA is TGTGCCAGCAGTTTAGGTGGACAGGGGGCGCAGAACGAGCAGTACTTC.